The entry that follows covers one TCR beta chain sequence. Libraries were prepared by immunoSEQ multiplex PCR; TCRdb keeps only in-frame clonotypes and omits some of them. The data show 400,000 or so clones, with around 90% seen just once and roughly 0.66% held by the top ten. This entry belongs to a study of blood T cell repertoires in COVID-19. From germline, CDR1 is SGHTA and CDR2 FQGTGA. This CDR3 has 18 residues. After removal of 1 base from V and 4 bases from J, the junction contained 12 bases not matched to a gene. Two consecutive negative NP/OP PCR tests, clearance, or resolved symptoms defined Cohort 3 recovery.

V gene TRBV7-3 combines with J gene TRBJ2-2, with TRBD2 matching 7 bases. The receptor's source is a man aged 18 to 30 who had recovered from COVID-19. The sequencing input was PBMCs or T cells enriched from blood (not recorded which). The CDR3 DNA follows: TGTGCCAGCAGCTTAAGGGGTCTCTTGGGGACTACCACCGGGGAGCTGTTTTTT. It encodes CASSLRGLLGTTTGELFF.